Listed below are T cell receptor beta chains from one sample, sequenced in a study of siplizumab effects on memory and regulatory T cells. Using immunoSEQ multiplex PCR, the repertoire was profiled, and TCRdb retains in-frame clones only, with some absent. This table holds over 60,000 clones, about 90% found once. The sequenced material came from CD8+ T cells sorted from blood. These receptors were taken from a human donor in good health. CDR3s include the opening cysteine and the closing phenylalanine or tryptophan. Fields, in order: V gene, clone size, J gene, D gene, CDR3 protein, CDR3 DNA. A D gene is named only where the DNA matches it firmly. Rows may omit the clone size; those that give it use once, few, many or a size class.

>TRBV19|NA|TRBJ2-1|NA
CASSIDPHEQFF
TGTGCCAGTAGTATAGATCCCCATGAGCAGTTCTTC
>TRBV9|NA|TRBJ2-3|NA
CASSESREGTDTQYF
TGTGCCAGCAGCGAGTCTAGAGAGGGCACAGATACGCAGTATTTT
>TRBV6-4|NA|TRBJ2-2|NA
CASSDSMLATGELFF
TGTGCCAGCAGTGACTCGATGCTAGCGACCGGGGAGCTGTTTTTT
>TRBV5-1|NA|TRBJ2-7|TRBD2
CASSTGLAGTLDKYYEQYF
TGCGCCAGCAGCACGGGACTAGCGGGAACCCTAGACAAGTATTACGAGCAGTACTTC
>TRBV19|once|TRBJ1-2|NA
CASSRGEYYGYTF
TGTGCCAGTAGTCGGGGAGAATACTATGGCTACACCTTC
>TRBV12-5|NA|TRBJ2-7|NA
CASGLELREQYF
TGTGCTAGTGGTTTGGAACTCCGGGAGCAGTACTTC
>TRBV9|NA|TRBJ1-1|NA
CASSVLSTEAFF
TGTGCCAGCAGCGTTTTGTCCACTGAAGCTTTCTTT
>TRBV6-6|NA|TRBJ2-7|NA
CASSYSNSYEQYF
TGTGCCAGCAGTTACTCTAACTCCTACGAGCAGTACTTC
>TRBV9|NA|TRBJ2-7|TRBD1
CASSGTGGSHEQYF
TGTGCCAGCAGCGGGACAGGGGGTTCCCACGAGCAGTACTTC
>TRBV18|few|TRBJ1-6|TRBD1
CASSQGQGNSPLHF
TGTGCCAGCTCGCAGGGACAGGGAAATTCACCCCTCCACTTT
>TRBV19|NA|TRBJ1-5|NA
CASSIMANSNQPQHF
TGTGCCAGTAGTATAATGGCGAATAGCAATCAGCCCCAGCATTTT
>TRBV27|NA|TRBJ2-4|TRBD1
CASSFTGGVNIQYF
TGTGCCAGCAGTTTTACAGGGGGTGTAAACATTCAGTACTTC
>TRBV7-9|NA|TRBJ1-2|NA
CALVGGDAGYTF
TGTGCTCTGGTGGGGGGGGATGCTGGCTACACCTTC
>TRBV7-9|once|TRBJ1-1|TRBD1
CASSYGQGVNTEAFF
TGTGCCAGCAGCTACGGACAGGGTGTGAACACTGAAGCTTTCTTT
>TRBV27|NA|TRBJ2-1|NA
CASSFPSRSEQFF
TGTGCCAGCAGTTTCCCCTCAAGGAGTGAGCAGTTCTTC
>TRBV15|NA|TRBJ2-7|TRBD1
CATSSMGQGLVGYEQYF
TGTGCCACCAGCAGCATGGGACAGGGGCTTGTCGGCTACGAGCAGTACTTC
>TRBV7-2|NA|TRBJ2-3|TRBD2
CASSFLAGTTDTQYF
TGTGCCAGCAGCTTCTTAGCGGGGACCACAGATACGCAGTATTTT
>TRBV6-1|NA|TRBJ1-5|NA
CASSEDRFGGYSNQPQHF
TGTGCCAGCAGTGAAGATCGGTTCGGGGGGTATAGCAATCAGCCCCAGCATTTT
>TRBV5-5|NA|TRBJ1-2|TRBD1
CASSLGTGDLYGYTF
TGTGCCAGCAGCTTGGGGACAGGGGATCTCTATGGCTACACCTTC
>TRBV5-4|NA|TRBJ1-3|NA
CASMTDNGNTIYF
TGTGCCAGCATGACAGATAATGGAAACACCATATATTTT
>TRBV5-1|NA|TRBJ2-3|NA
CASSRGGADTQYF
TGCGCCAGCAGCCGTGGGGGCGCAGATACGCAGTATTTT
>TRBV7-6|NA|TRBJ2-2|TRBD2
CASSPLGLVSGELFF
TGTGCCAGCAGCCCCCTGGGACTAGTGTCCGGGGAGCTGTTTTTT
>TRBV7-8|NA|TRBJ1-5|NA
CASSWRDSNQPQHF
TGTGCCAGCAGCTGGAGGGACTCCAATCAGCCCCAGCATTTT
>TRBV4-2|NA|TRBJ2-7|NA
CASSQDQWAGVSSYEQYF
TGTGCCAGCAGCCAAGATCAGTGGGCAGGGGTTAGCTCCTACGAGCAGTACTTC
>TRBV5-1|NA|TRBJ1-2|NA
CASSLTGAGYGYTF
TGCGCCAGCAGCTTAACGGGGGCGGGCTATGGCTACACCTTC
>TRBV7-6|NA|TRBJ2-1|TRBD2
CASSLSGGDNEQFF
TGTGCCAGCAGCCTGTCGGGGGGGGACAATGAGCAGTTCTTC
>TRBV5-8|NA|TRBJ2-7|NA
CASRSGLSSYEQYF
TGTGCCAGCAGATCGGGACTTTCCTCCTACGAGCAGTACTTC
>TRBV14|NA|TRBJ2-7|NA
CASSAMGRYEQYF
TGTGCCAGCAGCGCGATGGGGAGATACGAGCAGTACTTC
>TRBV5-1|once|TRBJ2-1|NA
CASSLGLGVNEQFF
TGCGCCAGCAGCCTAGGACTGGGGGTCAATGAGCAGTTCTTC
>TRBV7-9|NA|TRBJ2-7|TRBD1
CASREGQDEQYF
TGTGCCAGCAGGGAGGGACAGGACGAGCAGTACTTC